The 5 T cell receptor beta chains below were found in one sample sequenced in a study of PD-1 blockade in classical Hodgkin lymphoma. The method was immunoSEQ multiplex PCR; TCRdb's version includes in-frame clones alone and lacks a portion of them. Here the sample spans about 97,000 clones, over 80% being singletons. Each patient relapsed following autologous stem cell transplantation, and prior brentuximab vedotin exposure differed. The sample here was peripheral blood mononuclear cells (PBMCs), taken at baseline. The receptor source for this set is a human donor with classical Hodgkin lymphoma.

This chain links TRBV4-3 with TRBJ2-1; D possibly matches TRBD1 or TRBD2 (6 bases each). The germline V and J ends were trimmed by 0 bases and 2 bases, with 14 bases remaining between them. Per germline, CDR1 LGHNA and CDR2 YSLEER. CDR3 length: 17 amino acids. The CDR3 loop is CASSQDGARDTYNEQFF. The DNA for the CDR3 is TGCGCCAGCAGCCAAGACGGGGCGCGGGACACCTACAATGAGCAGTTCTTC.

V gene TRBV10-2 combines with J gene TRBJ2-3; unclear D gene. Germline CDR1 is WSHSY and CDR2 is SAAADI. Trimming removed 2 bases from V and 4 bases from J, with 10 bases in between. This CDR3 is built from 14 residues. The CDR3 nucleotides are TGCGCCAGCAGTGAGAGGGTCCTGTCAGATACGCAGTATTTT. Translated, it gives CASSERVLSDTQYF.

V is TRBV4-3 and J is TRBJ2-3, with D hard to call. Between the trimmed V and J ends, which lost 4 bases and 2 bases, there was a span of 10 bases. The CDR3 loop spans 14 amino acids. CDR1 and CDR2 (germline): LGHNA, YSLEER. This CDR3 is CASSLYLNTDTQYF. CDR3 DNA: TGCGCCAGCAGCCTTTACCTTAACACAGATACGCAGTATTTT.

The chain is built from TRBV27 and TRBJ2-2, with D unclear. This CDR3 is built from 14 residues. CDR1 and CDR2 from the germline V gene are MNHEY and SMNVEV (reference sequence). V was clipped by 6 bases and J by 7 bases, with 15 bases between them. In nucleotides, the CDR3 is TGTGCCAGCAGCCAAACCATTGTCGGCGGGGAGCTGTTTTTT. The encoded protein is CASSQTIVGGELFF.

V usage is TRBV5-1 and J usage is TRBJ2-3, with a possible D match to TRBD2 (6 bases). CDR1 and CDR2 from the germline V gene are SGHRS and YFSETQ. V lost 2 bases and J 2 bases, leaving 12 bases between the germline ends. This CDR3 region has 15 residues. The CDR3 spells CASSLLGRHTDTQYF. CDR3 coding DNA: TGCGCCAGCAGCTTACTGGGGAGGCACACAGATACGCAGTATTTT.